This is a list of T cell receptor beta chains from one sample in a study of blood T cells in healthy people across ages. TCRdb recomputed calls from the 5' RACE reads with MiXCR, one row per CDR3 protein. The profile shows around 800,000 distinct CDR3 sequences, 50% to 65% of them singletons. The sample taken for sequencing was blood. These receptors originate from a man aged 80 or over in good health. The CDR3 runs from the conserved cysteine through the conserved F or W. The order of the fields is J gene, clone size, V gene, D gene, CDR3 DNA, CDR3 protein. The D gene is left open where the match is weak. Where a row states a size, it is once, few, many or the class of an expanded clone; other rows omit it.

>TRBJ1-5|once|TRBV6-1|.
TGTGCCAGCAGTGAAGGGGACACGTCCCAGCCCCAGCATTTT
CASSEGDTSQPQHF
>TRBJ2-1|.|TRBV25-1|.
TGTGCCAGCACGAGCCGGGACAACCCCTTGAATGAGCAGTTCTTC
CASTSRDNPLNEQFF
>TRBJ2-5|.|TRBV3-1|.
TGTGCCAGCAGCCCTGGGGGGCTGAGCGAGACCCAGTACTTC
CASSPGGLSETQYF
>TRBJ1-3|.|TRBV21-1|.
TGTGCCAGACGGACAGGGCGTGAAACGAGCTCTGGAAACACCATATATTTT
CARRTGRETSSGNTIYF
>TRBJ2-5|.|TRBV6-2/TRBV6-3|.
TGTGCCAGCGGGATGGTTGGAGAGACCCAGTACTTC
CASGMVGETQYF
>TRBJ2-7|few|TRBV7-6|.
TGTGCCAGCAGCCCCCGGCTAGCTGCTTACGAGCAGTACTTC
CASSPRLAAYEQYF
>TRBJ2-3|once|TRBV28|TRBD1
TGTGCCAGCAGTTTCCGGGACAGGCGAACAGATACGCAGTATTTT
CASSFRDRRTDTQYF
>TRBJ1-5|once|TRBV6-5|.
TGTGCCAGCAGCCCCCTCGGGGGCGCGGGCAATCAGCCCCAGCATTTT
CASSPLGGAGNQPQHF
>TRBJ2-1|.|TRBV20-1|TRBD2
TGCAGTGCTAGATCAAGACTAGCGGGAGTCCCCAATGAGCAGTTCTTC
CSARSRLAGVPNEQFF
>TRBJ2-2|.|TRBV25-1|TRBD2
TGTGCCAGCAGTGCCCCTCGAGGGCTTCTAGCGGGAGAGAACGGGGAGCTGTTTTTT
CASSAPRGLLAGENGELFF
>TRBJ2-7|.|TRBV29-1|TRBD2
TGCAGCGTTGCTAGCGGCCAAGAGACCCGGTACTTC
CSVASGQETRYF
>TRBJ2-7|few|TRBV3-1|.
TGTGCCAGCAGCCAAGGAAGCCTCCGATCCTACGAGCAGTACTTC
CASSQGSLRSYEQYF
>TRBJ1-6|few|TRBV25-1|.
TGTGCCAGCAGTCCTCCTACCGGGACGGTGAATTCACCCCTCCACTTT
CASSPPTGTVNSPLHF
>TRBJ2-3|.|TRBV4-2|.
TGTGCCAGCAGCCAAGATGCAGACAGTAACAGATACGCGTATTTT
CASSQDADSNRYAYF
>TRBJ2-1|.|TRBV18|TRBD2
TGTGCCAGCTCACCGACGGCGGGGGAATACAATGAGCAGTTCTTC
CASSPTAGEYNEQFF
>TRBJ2-5|once|TRBV7-8|.
TGTGCCAGCAGCCCCCCTCGGGGACCCAATAAGGGAGAGACCCAGTACTTC
CASSPPRGPNKGETQYF
>TRBJ2-7|.|TRBV28|.
TGTGCCAGCGGGACGACAGGCTCGACCTACGAGCAGTACTTC
CASGTTGSTYEQYF
>TRBJ2-3|.|TRBV20-1|TRBD2
TGCAGTGCTAGGGGGGGGACTAGCGGCACAGATACGCAGTATTTT
CSARGGTSGTDTQYF
>TRBJ2-3|.|TRBV5-1|.
TGCGCCAGCAGCTTGGGTAGTATATCCCAGGTGCACAGATACGCGTATTTT
CASSLGSISQVHRYAYF
>TRBJ2-7|.|TRBV27|.
TGTGCCAGCAGTTTTAATCCGCGTTCTTTAAACGAGCAGTACTTC
CASSFNPRSLNEQYF
>TRBJ1-5|once|TRBV7-2|.
TGTGCCAGCAGCTTAATCCCGGACAATCAGCCCCAGCATTTT
CASSLIPDNQPQHF
>TRBJ2-4|once|TRBV7-9|.
TGTGCCAGCAGCCAACCCATTAGGGGGGTCCGATTTGACCAGTACTTC
CASSQPIRGVRFDQYF
>TRBJ1-1|.|TRBV15|.
TGTGCCACCAGCAGAGCCGCAGACAGAGGGGCCGCTGAAGCTTTCTTT
CATSRAADRGAAEAFF
>TRBJ2-5|few|TRBV20-1|TRBD2
TGCAGTGCTAGCGGGCTAGCGGGCTCCTACCAAGAGACCCAGTACTTC
CSASGLAGSYQETQYF
>TRBJ2-4|few|TRBV6-1|TRBD2
TGTGCCAGCAGACCACCGGGACTAGCGGGAGGCAAAAACATTCAGTACTTC
CASRPPGLAGGKNIQYF
>TRBJ2-2|.|TRBV20-1|.
TGCAGTGCCGCGGCTTGGGGGGTCAACACCGGGGAGCTGTTTTTT
CSAAAWGVNTGELFF
>TRBJ2-7|few|TRBV11-2|.
TGTGCCATCCCGGGACCCGGGGTCGAGCAGTACTTC
CAIPGPGVEQYF
>TRBJ2-1|few|TRBV5-1|.
TGCGCCAGCAGCTTGGGGGCCCCTGGGTTCTTC
CASSLGAPGFF
>TRBJ1-6|.|TRBV5-6|.
TGTGCCAGCAGCATCAGGGATTCACCCCTCCACTTT
CASSIRDSPLHF
>TRBJ1-2|.|TRBV6-7|TRBD1
TGTGCCAGCAGTAACATAAGACAGGGGTACGGCTACACCTTC
CASSNIRQGYGYTF
>TRBJ2-4|.|TRBV2|TRBD1
TGTGCCAGCAGGCCACACCTGACAGGGGTATCCCAGTACTTC
CASRPHLTGVSQYF
>TRBJ2-1|.|TRBV6-2/TRBV6-3|TRBD2
TGTGCCAGCAGACCACTAGCGGGAGCAGGTGGGGATGAGCAGTTCTTC
CASRPLAGAGGDEQFF
>TRBJ2-7|few|TRBV18|.
TGTGCCAGCTCAACGTCTCGGGCTCTTGACTACGAGCAGTACTTC
CASSTSRALDYEQYF
>TRBJ2-1|.|TRBV12-3/TRBV12-4|TRBD2
TGTGCCAGCAGAAAAAGCGGGATGCCCTACAATGAGCAGTTCTTC
CASRKSGMPYNEQFF
>TRBJ2-7|.|TRBV6-5|.
TGTGCCAGCAGTCCCGGGACGGGGGGCTCCGAGCAGTACTTC
CASSPGTGGSEQYF
>TRBJ2-5|.|TRBV5-1|TRBD2
TGCGCCAGCAGCAAAACTAGCGGGAATGTTCGAGAGACCCAGTACTTC
CASSKTSGNVRETQYF
>TRBJ1-1|.|TRBV3-1|.
TGTGCCAGCAGCCAAGTCTCGGGCACTGAAGCTTTCTTT
CASSQVSGTEAFF
>TRBJ1-1|.|TRBV7-9|.
TGTGCCAGCAGCTTAGCAGGACTCTGGAACACTGAAGCTTTCTTT
CASSLAGLWNTEAFF
>TRBJ2-3|.|TRBV10-3|TRBD2
TGTGCCATCAGTGGTCTCCCGGCGAGGGAGCGGGAGGGGCCTGGTACGCAGTATTTT
CAISGLPAREREGPGTQYF
>TRBJ2-5|.|TRBV24-1|TRBD2
TGTGCCACCAGTGGAGGACTAGCGGGAGAAGAGACCCAGTACTTC
CATSGGLAGEETQYF
>TRBJ2-7|.|TRBV10-1|.
TGCGCCAGCAGCGGGACCGATGACTACGAGCAGTACTTC
CASSGTDDYEQYF
>TRBJ2-3|.|TRBV7-3|.
TGTGCCAGCAGCTTAGGGGGTTCGTTAGGGGCCCGAACAGATACGCAGTATTTT
CASSLGGSLGARTDTQYF
>TRBJ1-1|few|TRBV25-1|.
TGTGCCAGCAGTGCACAGGTAAACACTGAAGCTTTCTTT
CASSAQVNTEAFF
>TRBJ1-1|.|TRBV29-1|.
TGCAGCGTTATGGGACGGCACACTGAAGCTTTCTTT
CSVMGRHTEAFF
>TRBJ2-3|.|TRBV12-3/TRBV12-4|.
TGTGCCAGCACTACCCGAGAGATTCCTCGATACGCGTATTTT
CASTTREIPRYAYF
>TRBJ1-2|.|TRBV29-1|.
TGCAGCGCTCTCGTATTGGGGGCGGGTGGCTACACCTTC
CSALVLGAGGYTF
>TRBJ2-7|few|TRBV20-1|.
TGCAGTGCTACTCCCCCCGGACACAGATCCTACGAGCAGTACTTC
CSATPPGHRSYEQYF
>TRBJ1-2|.|TRBV6-1|.
TGTGCCAGCACCTGGATTAGCTTGGATGGAGGTGGCTACACCTTC
CASTWISLDGGGYTF
>TRBJ2-7|few|TRBV2|.
TGTGCCAGCAATGGGGGGGGGCCGACCTCCTACGAGCAGTACTTC
CASNGGGPTSYEQYF
>TRBJ2-3|.|TRBV3-1|.
TGTGCCAGCAGCCAAGACAGGGGGGGCGGCACAGATACGCAGTATTTT
CASSQDRGGGTDTQYF
>TRBJ1-5|.|TRBV7-3|.
TGTGCCAGCAGCCCTACGGCAGGGACCGATCAGCCCCAGCATTTT
CASSPTAGTDQPQHF
>TRBJ1-2|.|TRBV20-1|.
TGCAGTGCTAGGACAGCTCTTCCCGGCTACACCTTC
CSARTALPGYTF
>TRBJ1-5|once|TRBV12-3/TRBV12-4|TRBD1
TGTGCCAGCAGTTCGACAGGGGCAGGCAATCAGCCCCAGCATTTT
CASSSTGAGNQPQHF
>TRBJ1-2|.|TRBV28|.
TGTGCCAGCAGGGAAAGGCGTGGGGGCTACACCTTC
CASRERRGGYTF